The 3 T cell receptor beta chains in this list originate from one sample, sequenced in a study of OX40 agonist ivuxolimab in advanced cancers. Here immunoSEQ multiplex PCR was the method, and the copy in TCRdb shows in-frame clones only, minus some. Of approximately 99,000 clones detected, approximately 93% appear once; the ten largest clones hold 0.15% to 0.2%. The sample was CD4+ or CD8+ T cells sorted from blood, taken in a trial of the OX40 agonist ivuxolimab. These TCRs come from an adult with an advanced solid tumor such as melanoma, head and neck, liver or kidney cancer.

The J gene is TRBJ1-1, the V gene TRBV29-1, with a possible D match to TRBD1 (5 bases). CDR3 length equals 12 residues. CDR1 is SQVTM and CDR2 is ANQGSEA in the germline V gene. The ends were cut back, 5 bases at V and 1 base at J, with 8 bases in the middle. The CDR3 spells CSVWGRNTEAFF. As DNA, the CDR3 is TGCAGCGTTTGGGGCAGGAACACTGAAGCTTTCTTT.

This clone is a singleton in its sample. The genes are TRBV5-6 and TRBJ2-1; possibly TRBD2 for D (5 bases). From germline, CDR1 is SGHDT and CDR2 YYEEEE. The CDR3 has 11 residues. Trimming removed 7 bases at V and 9 bases at J, with 11 bases between. This CDR3 is CASGLWGEQFF. The CDR3 nucleotides read TGTGCCAGCGGACTTTGGGGTGAGCAGTTCTTC.

The V gene is TRBV7-2, the J gene TRBJ2-7; 9 bases map to TRBD1. V shed 3 bases and J 7 bases; nucleotides not matched to a gene: 7. Germline loops: CDR1 SGHTA, CDR2 FQGNSA. CDR3 length equals 14 residues. CDR3 nucleotide sequence: TGTGCCAGCAGCTTGGACGGGACAGGGAGAGAGCAGTACTTC. Its translation is CASSLDGTGREQYF.